The entry below describes one T cell receptor (beta chain). Its antigen is not known. Expressed TCRB transcripts were sequenced because the entire RNA isolate underwent reverse transcription. Generated by immunoSEQ multiplex PCR, the TCRdb table keeps only in-frame clones and is missing some. The sample lists approximately 340,000 clones, over 13% occurring once. The data originate from a study of beta chain features in type 1 diabetes. Per the germline V gene, CDR1 is MNHEY and CDR2 is SVGAGI. Trimming took 8 bases from V and 1 from J, leaving 5 bases between them. This CDR3 comprises 12 residues. Roughly 100 mL of blood, on average, came from one heparinised draw per donor. Study observations and caveats: Reduced insertions and increased deletions marked VDJ junctions in type 1 diabetes patients. Among patients with Type 1 diabetes, TCRB CDR3s were moderately but significantly shorter in every one of the four CD4+ subsets.

The rearrangement uses TRBV6-5 and TRBJ2-2; tentatively, D is TRBD2 (5 bases). Sequencing was carried out using naive CD4+ T cells from blood. The clonotype originates from a woman in her late teens or twenties in good health. The chain's CDR3 is CASGGNTGELFF. Written as DNA, the CDR3 is TGTGCCAGCGGAGGGAACACCGGGGAGCTGTTTTTT.